This T cell receptor beta chain was observed in a study of cytomegalovirus exposure and HLA in healthy donors. Study outcomes and limitations: When analyzed later, the rates of TCR association showed variation by HLA locus, with DRB1 the most and HLA-C the fewest. The classifier reportedly diagnosed cytomegalovirus status with high sensitivity and specificity. Equally common other TCR beta chains were less clonally expanded than HLA-associated ones, a later analysis found.

Trimming pared 4 bases from V and 1 base from J, leaving 13 bases between. Germline loops: CDR1 SGHRS, CDR2 YFSETQ. The CDR3 is made up of 15 amino acids. In the PCR, 60 Vbeta and 13 Jbeta primers were used. The protocol was immunoSEQ multiplex PCR, while the TCRdb copy is restricted to in-frame clones and leaves out a portion. The sample shows approximately 220,000 clones, roughly 80% of them seen only once. The sample holds one count of this clone. What it recognizes is unknown. This chain uses TRBV5-1 with TRBJ2-3; tentatively, D is TRBD1 (5 bases). The TCR was taken from a man younger than 45 in good health and CMV-seronegative. Sequenced sample: PBMCs. CDR3 nucleotides: TGCGCCAGCAGCGTTTCAGGGTTTGGCACAGATACGCAGTATTTT. Translated: CASSVSGFGTDTQYF.